The present entry profiles one TCR beta chain with its context. Its cognate antigen is unknown. PCR employed 60 Vbeta and 13 Jbeta primers. Sequencing used immunoSEQ multiplex PCR; TCRdb keeps in-frame clones, though not all of them. The sample has 95,000 to 150,000 clones, approximately 80% seen once. The data stem from a study of cytomegalovirus exposure and HLA in healthy donors. General observations from the study: In a later analysis, a missense DCLRE1C variant was linked to TCR beta V- and J-gene trimming. In a later analysis, HLA-associated beta chains showed higher expansion and lower generation probabilities than comparable chains.

Healthy bone marrow donors made up the cohort. The germline V gene has CDR1 LNHDA and CDR2 SQIVND (reference sequence). Germline trimming cut 3 bases from V and 7 bases from J; bases unmatched to any gene: 9. The CDR3 runs 16 residues. The sequenced sample was PBMCs. The chain is built from TRBV19 and TRBJ1-6; 7 bases fit TRBD1. The receptor was isolated from a woman between 18 and 29 years old in good health and CMV-seronegative. The CDR3 reads CASSIAAGTENSPLHF. The CDR3 DNA follows: TGTGCCAGTAGTATTGCAGCCGGGACAGAAAATTCACCCCTCCACTTT.